These 2 T cell receptor beta chains came from one sample sequenced in a study of shared clonotypes between healthy human individuals. The table came from immunoSEQ multiplex PCR; TCRdb's copy has only in-frame clones and leaves some out. This table holds about 1 million clones, around 76% found once. Sequenced: memory CD4+ T cells sorted from blood. Described subset: CD45RA-negative fraction. The origin of the receptors is a man younger than 35 in good health.

This clone was seen only once. This chain joins TRBV11-2 and TRBJ2-7; tentative D call: TRBD2 (6 bases). CDR1 and CDR2 from the germline V gene are SGHAT and FQNNGV. V lost 7 bases and J 4 bases, leaving 17 bases between the germline ends. CDR3 length equals 14 residues. CDR3 nucleotide sequence: TGTGCCAGCAACTACCTAGCGAGGGGTTACGAGCAGTACTTC. Translated, it gives CASNYLARGYEQYF.

The chain uses TRBV29-1 and TRBJ2-3; D gene unclear. The germline V gene has CDR1 SQVTM and CDR2 ANQGSEA. The CDR3 covers 14 residues. Trimming took 4 bases from V and 1 from J, leaving 12 bases between them. DNA of the CDR3: TGCAGCGTTGTCTGGTCCCCTGGCACAGATACGCAGTATTTT. As protein: CSVVWSPGTDTQYF.